Below are 27 T cell receptor beta chains sequenced from a single sample in a study of blood T cells in healthy people across ages. Together with a sample-barcoded 5' primer, a J-beta primer mix was included in a second PCR lasting about 6 to 11 cycles. Using its own MiXCR run on the 5' RACE reads, TCRdb lists one record per CDR3 protein. The sample records about 1,400,000 distinct CDR3 sequences, around 55% being singletons. Sequencing was done on a sample of blood. Receptors were obtained from a man younger than 35 in good health.

DNA of the CDR3: TGTGCCAGCAGAAAGGAAGGACCGGCGGGGACCCAGTACTTC. It specifies CASRKEGPAGTQYF. The rearrangement uses TRBV7-9 and TRBJ2-5; a possible D gene is TRBD2 (5 bases). This CDR3 comprises 14 residues. In germline, CDR1 is SEHNR, CDR2 FQNEAQ (reference sequence). Trimming stripped 6 bases from V and 7 bases from J, with 18 bases between.

This clonotype appeared once. V usage is TRBV20-1 and J usage is TRBJ2-5, with D maybe TRBD1 (6 bases). Between the trimmed V and J ends, which lost 5 bases and 5 bases, there was a span of 21 bases. Germline V gene sequence: CDR1 DFQATT, CDR2 SNEGSKA (reference sequence). CDR3 length: 15 residues. CDR3 DNA: TGCAGTGCTGAGGGTCGAGAAAGGGGGTCGGAGACCCAGTACTTC. Translated, it gives CSAEGRERGSETQYF.

The chain couples TRBV12-3 or TRBV12-4 to TRBJ2-3; D call uncertain. V lost 7 bases, J lost 3 bases, and 5 bases lay in between. This CDR3 region has 11 residues. This chain's CDR3 is CASILTDTQYF. The CDR3 DNA is TGTGCCAGCATCCTTACAGATACGCAGTATTTT.

This clonotype was seen a few times. The J gene is TRBJ2-1, the V gene TRBV25-1; D is unresolved. With 0 bases removed from V and 6 bases from J, the gap between germline ends came to 15 bases. Per the germline V gene, CDR1 is MGHDK and CDR2 is SYGVNS. The CDR3 consists of 16 residues. In DNA, the CDR3 is TGTGCCAGCAGTGAATATCGGACCCCTCGGTCCAATGAGCAGTTCTTC. It specifies CASSEYRTPRSNEQFF.

The chain joins TRBV12-3 or TRBV12-4 to TRBJ2-7; a possible D gene is TRBD1 (5 bases). The ends were cut back, 4 bases at V and 3 bases at J, with 19 bases in the middle. The CDR3 is 16 residues long. For the CDR3, the DNA is TGTGCCAGCAGTTCTCCGCTCCGACAGTCCCTCTACGAGCAGTACTTC. It is translated as CASSSPLRQSLYEQYF.

The chain uses TRBV28 and TRBJ2-5; TRBD2 matches at 16 bases. With 2 bases clipped from V and 6 bases from J, the junction kept 12 bases outside the gene matches. This CDR3 contains 19 residues. CDR1 and CDR2 (germline): MDHEN, SYDVKM. The CDR3 coding sequence is TGTGCCAGCAGTTTAAAAGCCGGGACTAGCGGGGGGGAGGCGAAGACCCAGTACTTC. Residues: CASSLKAGTSGGEAKTQYF. Full variable domain (rest looked up from reference TRBV28 and TRBJ2-5): DVKVTQSSRYLVKRTGEKVFLECVQDMDHENMFWYRQDPGLGLRLIYFSYDVKMKEKGDIPEGYSVSREKKERFSLILESASTNQTSMYLCASSLKAGTSGGEAKTQYFGPGTRLLVL.

This clonotype was seen only a few times. The V call is TRBV7-2, the J call TRBJ1-2; no firm D call. This CDR3 is built from 12 residues. Trimming cost V 1 base and J 6 bases, with 6 bases left between them. Germline V CDR1 and CDR2: SGHTA, FQGNSA. The CDR3 loop is CASSLVSHGYTF. The CDR3 DNA reads as TGTGCCAGCAGCTTAGTGTCCCATGGCTACACCTTC.

The CDR3, as DNA: TGTGCCACCAGCAGTGAGAGACTAGCGGGAATAGAAGAGACCCAGTACTTC. Translating it yields CATSSERLAGIEETQYF. The rearrangement uses TRBV15 and TRBJ2-5, with 11 bases lining up with TRBD2. V was pared by 3 bases and J by 3 bases, with 9 bases of the junction left unmatched. Germline assignment: CDR1 LNHNV and CDR2 YYDKDF (reference sequence). The CDR3 is 17 residues long.

This clonotype was counted once. The chain joins TRBV7-2 to TRBJ2-5; 10 bases align to TRBD1. The J call may be wrong; the DNA end is better matched by TRBJ2-7. There are 15 residues in the CDR3. Germline V gene data show CDR1 as SGHTA and CDR2 as FQGNSA. DNA for the CDR3: TGTGCCAGCAGCCGGAGGGACAGGGGAGATTACGAGCAGTACTTC. Its translation is CASSRRDRGDYEQYF.

The genes are TRBV20-1 and TRBJ1-1, with TRBD1 identical over 7 bases. The J segment lost 0 bases and the V segment lost 2 bases, leaving 6 bases of the junction unmatched. Per germline, CDR1 DFQATT and CDR2 SNEGSKA (reference sequence). The CDR3 has 15 amino acids. The CDR3 DNA reads as TGCAGTGCTAGATACAGGGGCCTGATGAACACTGAAGCTTTCTTT. Protein product: CSARYRGLMNTEAFF.

This clonotype came up once. The chain combines TRBV12-3 or TRBV12-4 with TRBJ2-7; no clear D. CDR3 size: 13 residues. V was shortened by 6 bases and J by 3 bases, with 12 bases between the two germline ends. This chain's CDR3 is CASSLYMDYEQYF. CDR3 coding DNA: TGTGCCAGCAGCCTGTACATGGACTACGAGCAGTACTTC.

J is TRBJ2-5 and V is TRBV20-1; 12 bases are shared with TRBD2. Germline-derived CDR1 and CDR2 are DFQATT and SNEGSKA (reference sequence). This CDR3 region has 14 residues. The trim removed 1 base at V and 11 bases at J, leaving 8 bases unmatched. The CDR3 loop reads CSARAQLAGGEQYF. The DNA of the CDR3 is TGCAGTGCTAGAGCGCAGCTAGCGGGGGGGGAGCAGTACTTC.

This clonotype occurred a few times. This chain connects TRBV6-5 to TRBJ2-5, with TRBD2 as a possible D gene (6 bases). Trimming cost V 1 base and J 5 bases, with 8 bases left between them. Germline V gene sequence: CDR1 MNHEY, CDR2 SVGAGI. This CDR3 has 13 residues. The CDR3 region has the DNA TGTGCCAGCAGTTACTACGGAGGGGAGACCCAGTACTTC. It specifies CASSYYGGETQYF.

This rearrangement joins TRBV7-2 to TRBJ1-2, with 7 nucleotides matching TRBD1. This CDR3 is 13 amino acids long. Germline V gives CDR1 SGHTA, CDR2 FQGNSA. Trimming at V came to 5 bases and at J to 8 bases, leaving 8 bases not matched to a gene. The CDR3 DNA reads as TGTGCCAGCAGCCAGGACAGGTCCCTGGGCTACACCTTC. Its protein is CASSQDRSLGYTF.

This sequence joins TRBV4-2 and TRBJ1-6; 10 bases map to TRBD1. The V and J ends lost 2 bases and 8 bases, in that order; junction bases with no gene match: 3. CDR1 is LGHNA, CDR2 YNFKEQ, per germline. The CDR3 extends over 15 amino acids. For the CDR3, the DNA is TGTGCCAGCAGCCAACGGACAGGGGGAGATTCACCCCTCCACTTT. This sequence encodes CASSQRTGGDSPLHF.

The chain carries TRBV27 and TRBJ2-1; 12 bases are a match to TRBD2. After removal of 7 bases from V and 3 bases from J, the junction contained 7 bases not matched to a gene. The germline V gene encodes CDR1 MNHEY and CDR2 SMNVEV (reference sequence). The CDR3 is 16 amino acids. CDR3 residues: CASKRLAGEDYNEQFF. CDR3 DNA: TGTGCCAGCAAACGACTAGCGGGAGAGGACTACAATGAGCAGTTCTTC.

This clonotype was seen a handful of times. The chain has TRBV27 and TRBJ2-1, with D perhaps TRBD2 (5 bases). Germline V gene lookup returns CDR1 MNHEY and CDR2 SMNVEV (reference sequence). The CDR3 length is 19 residues. V lost 1 base and J lost 6, with 25 bases in between. The DNA for the CDR3 is TGTGCCAGCAGTTTATTCAGTTTTAGTGTGGCTAGCAGCCGCAATGAGCAGTTCTTC. As protein: CASSLFSFSVASSRNEQFF.

The rearrangement joins TRBV7-9 to TRBJ2-5, with 8 bases identical to TRBD1. The CDR3 is 15 amino acids. Germline V gene lookup returns CDR1 SEHNR and CDR2 FQNEAQ (reference sequence). Trimming cost V 4 bases and J 11 bases; bases outside gene matches: 15. The CDR3 loop reads CASSSTRAGGYVQYF. In nucleotides, the CDR3 is TGTGCCAGCAGCTCAACAAGGGCAGGGGGCTATGTGCAGTACTTC.

This clonotype turned up a few times. This sequence joins TRBV7-2 and TRBJ2-3, with D tentatively TRBD2 (5 bases). The CDR3 is 15 residues long. Looked up from germline, CDR1 is SGHTA and CDR2 is FQGNSA. Trimming pared 5 bases from V and 5 bases from J, leaving 17 bases between. CDR3 sequence: CASSAGRFSQDTQYF. The CDR3 nucleotides read TGTGCCAGCAGCGCGGGCCGCTTCTCGCAAGATACGCAGTATTTT.

This clonotype was detected only a few times. CDR3: CASSFRGPDSPLHF. The CDR3 DNA reads as TGCGCCAGCAGCTTTAGGGGGCCGGATTCACCCCTCCACTTT. V usage is TRBV5-1 and J usage is TRBJ1-6, with TRBD1 matching over 7 bases. The V gene's germline CDR1 is SGHRS and CDR2 YFSETQ. V shed 2 bases, J shed 8 bases, and the junction held 4 bases outside the gene matches. The CDR3 is 14 amino acids.

This clonotype was detected only once. This sequence joins TRBV6-1 and TRBJ2-3, with TRBD1 matching over 8 bases. CDR3 length: 15 residues. In germline, CDR1 is MNHNS, CDR2 SASEGT. Trimming cost V 8 bases and J 3 bases; bases outside gene matches: 10. The CDR3 spells CASFAGTGITDTQYF. The CDR3 bases are TGTGCCAGCTTTGCCGGGACAGGCATAACAGATACGCAGTATTTT.

The chain recombines TRBV20-1 with TRBJ2-5; D is unresolved. Germline V CDR1 and CDR2: DFQATT, SNEGSKA (reference sequence). V shed 0 bases and J shed 11 bases, with 19 bases lying between them. The CDR3 has 14 residues. The CDR3 loop reads CSARDLGQNNEQYF. The CDR3 region has the DNA TGCAGTGCTAGAGATCTGGGCCAAAACAATGAGCAGTACTTC.

This rearrangement joins TRBV7-2 to TRBJ2-7; 10 positions agree with TRBD1. The V segment lost 5 bases and the J segment 7 bases; nucleotides outside the gene matches: 8. The germline V gene encodes CDR1 SGHTA and CDR2 FQGNSA. The CDR3 contains 14 residues. The CDR3 protein is CASSRDRGRREQYF. CDR3 DNA: TGTGCCAGCAGCAGAGACAGGGGGCGTAGGGAGCAGTACTTC.

This sequence joins TRBV13 and TRBJ1-1; 9 positions agree with TRBD1. The CDR3 consists of 16 residues. Trimming removed 5 bases from V and 0 bases from J; junction bases left unmatched: 7. Looked up from germline, CDR1 is PRHDT and CDR2 is FYEKMQ (reference sequence). CDR3 amino acids: CASSLGQGLMNTEAFF. CDR3 nucleotide sequence: TGTGCCAGCAGCCTCGGACAGGGGCTAATGAACACTGAAGCTTTCTTT.

The J gene is TRBJ2-5, the V gene TRBV30, with D possibly being TRBD1 (6 bases). Judging by the DNA end, TRBJ2-7 fits better; the J call may be wrong. The CDR3 consists of 12 residues. Germline CDR1 and CDR2: GTSNPN and SVGIG (reference sequence). The CDR3 DNA reads as TGTGCCTGGACCCAGGGGCTCGACGAGCAGTACTTC. The encoded protein is CAWTQGLDEQYF.

The genes are TRBV11-2 and TRBJ1-6; D gene ambiguous. The CDR3 covers 17 residues. V was shortened by 5 bases and J by 0 bases, with 14 bases between the two germline ends. Germline CDR1 reads SGHAT; CDR2 reads FQNNGV. This CDR3 reads CASSTPAGSSYNSPLHF. The DNA for the CDR3 is TGTGCCAGCAGCACCCCGGCGGGGAGCTCCTATAATTCACCCCTCCACTTT.

This chain links TRBV14 with TRBJ1-1, with D unresolved. The V end was cut by 4 bases, the J end by 0 bases, with 12 bases between. The germline gives CDR1 SGHDN, CDR2 FVKESK. The CDR3 runs to 15 residues. CDR3 protein: CASSPWAGMNTEAFF. The CDR3 nucleotides read TGTGCCAGCAGCCCCTGGGCGGGTATGAACACTGAAGCTTTCTTT. Using reference TRBV14 and TRBJ1-1 for the parts outside the CDR3, the full variable domain is EAGVTQFPSHSVIEKGQTVTLRCDPISGHDNLYWYRRVMGKEIKFLLHFVKESKQDESGMPNNRFLAERTGGTYSTLKVQPAELEDSGVYFCASSPWAGMNTEAFFGQGTRLTVV.